These 15 T cell receptor beta chains originate from one sample sequenced in a study of tissue T cells after allogeneic stem cell transplantation. The time point is: mouse harvest day 7 after allogeneic transplant. Each mouse received 10^7 T-cell-depleted marrow cells plus 10^6 splenic CD5+ T cells by tail vein. Measured with immunoSEQ multiplex PCR; TCRdb has only the in-frame clones, and not every one. The sample includes about 3,900 clones, roughly 45% of them seen just once. Material for sequencing was lymph node tissue. These receptors were collected from a female BALB/c mouse given C57BL/6 T cells with graft-versus-host disease after an allogeneic hematopoietic cell transplant.

This clone was seen more than once but under ten times. Germline and genes here are mouse. The read is 1 residue too short to cover the CDR3 end, so that end is filled in from the germline J gene. This chain uses TRBV29 with TRBJ2-4, with 7 bases that match TRBD1. The germline V gene encodes CDR1 MSHET and CDR2 SYDVDS. This CDR3 is built from 13 residues. V shed 4 bases, J shed 4 bases, and the junction held 2 bases outside the gene matches. The CDR3 is CASSSGQKNTLYF. The DNA read from the CDR3 is TGTGCTAGCAGTTCGGGACAGAAAAACACCTTGTAC.

Concerning this clone itself: Germline and genes here are mouse. The DNA ends 1 residue before the CDR3 does, and the rest of the CDR3 is filled in from the germline J gene. This rearrangement joins TRBV31 to TRBJ2-5, with TRBD2 identical over 12 bases. Germline V lookup: CDR1 GKSSPN, CDR2 SITVG. The CDR3 is 16 residues long. V trimming: 0 bases; J trimming: 3 bases; junction bases outside the gene matches: 4. This CDR3 reads CAWSLDWGGLQDTQYF. The DNA read from the CDR3 is TGTGCCTGGAGTCTAGACTGGGGGGGCCTACAAGACACCCAGTAC.

Worth noting for this clone: Gene names are the mouse ones. The CDR3 extends 1 residue past the end of the read, so its final part is completed from the germline J gene. The J gene is TRBJ2-5, the V gene TRBV31; 7 nucleotides agree with TRBD2. Trimming removed 3 bases from V and 6 bases from J; junction bases left unmatched: 6. The CDR3 extends over 13 amino acids. CDR1 and CDR2 from the germline V gene are GKSSPN and SITVG. CDR3 amino acids: CAWSPGTEDTQYF. The covered CDR3 bases are TGTGCCTGGAGCCCAGGGACTGAGGACACCCAGTAC.

In regard to this clone: The genes are named according to mouse. The CDR3 end lies 1 residue beyond the end of the read and is filled in from the germline J gene. The rearrangement joins TRBV12-2 to TRBJ2-7, with TRBD2 matching over 14 bases. V gave up 0 bases and J gave up 6 bases; unmatched junction bases: 0. The CDR3 consists of 14 residues. The V gene's germline CDR1 is SGHLS and CDR2 HYDKME. CDR3 DNA (partial): TGTGCCAGCTCTCTCGGGACTGGGGGGGCTGAACAGTAC. Amino acids: CASSLGTGGAEQY. The CDR3 as a whole reads CASSLGTGGAEQYF. Filled out from reference TRBV12-2 and TRBJ2-7, the complete variable domain reads NSGVVQSPRYIIKGKGERSILKCIPISGHLSVAWYQQTQGQELKFFIQHYDKMERDKGNLPSRFSVQQFDDYHSEMNMSALELEDSAVYFCASSLGTGGAEQYFGPGTRLTVL.

Worth noting for this clone: The genes are named according to mouse. The CDR3 extends 1 residue past the end of the read, so its final part is completed from the germline J gene. The chain carries TRBV3 and TRBJ1-2, with a tentative D call TRBD1 (5 bases). V lost 4 bases to trimming and J lost 0 bases, with 12 bases between them. The length of the CDR3 is 15 residues. Per germline, CDR1 SNHLY and CDR2 FYNGKV (reference sequence). The sequenced part of the CDR3 DNA is TGTGCCAGCAGCTCCCCCGGGACTCCAAACTCCGACTACACC. This codes for CASSSPGTPNSDYT. In full, the CDR3 is CASSSPGTPNSDYTF.

Regarding this clone: Mouse germline and gene names are used. The read ends 1 residue shy of where the CDR3 ends; the end is completed using the germline J gene. The V call is TRBV17, the J call TRBJ1-4; D uncertain. Germline assignment: CDR1 MNHDT and CDR2 YYDKIL. The CDR3 runs 14 residues. Trimming cost V 2 bases and J 2 bases, with 6 bases left between them. The part of the CDR3 DNA that was read is TGTGCTAGCAGTAGATCCGGGTCCAACGAAAGATTATTT. Protein product: CASSRSGSNERLF. The complete CDR3 sequence is CASSRSGSNERLFF.

This clone was seen a handful of times. The genes are named according to mouse. The CDR3 goes on 1 residue after the read ends, and that part is filled in from the germline J gene. The rearrangement uses TRBV26 and TRBJ1-3; D perhaps matches TRBD1 (5 bases). Deletions cut 3 bases from V and 4 bases from J, with 7 bases between. Germline V gives CDR1 KGHPV, CDR2 FQNQEV (reference sequence). This CDR3 spans 13 amino acids. The CDR3 is CASSLQGGNTLYF. The CDR3 bases that were read are TGTGCCAGCAGTCTCCAGGGAGGAAATACGCTCTAT.

About this clone: Each gene name is a mouse one. The read terminates 1 residue ahead of where the CDR3 ends, so the germline J gene completes it. This chain joins TRBV3 and TRBJ2-5; perhaps TRBD1 as D (6 bases). Germline V gene data show CDR1 as SNHLY and CDR2 as FYNGKV (reference sequence). With 1 base removed from V and 8 bases from J, the gap between germline ends came to 13 bases. This CDR3 region has 14 residues. The CDR3 protein is CASSLGGGGGTQYF. CDR3 DNA, as far as it was read: TGTGCCAGCAGCTTAGGAGGGGGAGGGGGCACCCAGTAC.

For this clone: Genes and germline are mouse. The observed sequence ends 1 residue before the CDR3 terminus, with the missing tail filled in from the germline J gene. The chain is built from TRBV3 and TRBJ1-5; 11 bases fit TRBD1. Germline values: CDR1 SNHLY, CDR2 FYNGKV (reference sequence). The CDR3 loop spans 16 amino acids. Trimming took 5 bases from V and 3 from J; bases not matched to a gene: 6. This CDR3 is CASSRTGGAINQAPLF. The part of the CDR3 DNA that was read is TGTGCCAGCAGCCGGACAGGGGGCGCGATCAACCAGGCTCCGCTT.

Of note for this clone: Mouse names are used for the genes. The CDR3 end is not reached by the read, which stops 1 residue before it; the germline J gene fills it in. The V and J genes are TRBV13-1 and TRBJ2-3; TRBD2 might be the D (7 bases). The CDR3 totals 15 residues. The V end lost 0 bases, the J end lost 3 bases, and 11 bases lay between the germline ends. Per germline, CDR1 NSHNY and CDR2 SYGAGN. The part of the CDR3 DNA that was read is TGTGCCAGCAGTGATGCATTGGGGGGCGCAGAAACGCTGTAT. It specifies CASSDALGGAETLY. The entire CDR3 protein is CASSDALGGAETLYF.

This clone has a single count. Gene labels here are mouse ones. The missing CDR3 end, 1 residue past where the read stops, is filled in from the germline J gene. The chain employs TRBV13-3 and TRBJ1-1, with D unclear. Trimming pared 5 bases from V and 0 bases from J, leaving 8 bases between. This CDR3 comprises 13 residues. Germline loops: CDR1 NNHDY, CDR2 SYVADS. The CDR3 bases that were read are TGTGCCAGCAGCACCGGGACAAACACAGAAGTCTTC. It encodes CASSTGTNTEVF. The entire CDR3 reads CASSTGTNTEVFF.

Note on this clone: Mouse gene names and germline throughout. The CDR3 end falls 1 residue outside the read, so it is completed with the germline J gene. The chain employs TRBV26 and TRBJ1-3, with D perhaps TRBD1 (5 bases). CDR1 and CDR2 from the germline V gene are KGHPV and FQNQEV (reference sequence). The CDR3 consists of 15 residues. V shed 1 base and J shed 0 bases, with 7 bases lying between them. CDR3 bases read: TGTGCCAGCAGTCTGTGGGGGAATTCTGGAAATACGCTCTAT. Its translation is CASSLWGNSGNTLY. The entire CDR3 sequence reads CASSLWGNSGNTLYF.

As for this clone: The gene names here belong to mouse. Coverage ceases 1 residue before the CDR3 finishes, and the germline J gene fills in the end. This chain joins TRBV13-1 and TRBJ2-5, with D hard to call. The CDR3 is made up of 14 amino acids. V was trimmed by 4 bases and J by 0 bases, leaving 9 bases between them. CDR1 and CDR2 (germline): NSHNY, SYGAGN. The CDR3 is CASSPDNNQDTQYF. Partial CDR3 DNA: TGTGCCAGCAGTCCTGACAATAACCAAGACACCCAGTAC.

To note about this clone: Germline and genes here are mouse. Coverage ceases 1 residue before the CDR3 finishes, and the germline J gene fills in the end. The rearrangement uses TRBV13-2 and TRBJ2-5, with a possible D match to TRBD1 (6 bases). Trimming stripped 2 bases from V and 3 bases from J, with 10 bases between. CDR1 and CDR2 from the germline V gene are NNHNN and SYGAGS (reference sequence). The CDR3 extends over 14 amino acids. CDR3 bases read: TGTGCCAGCGGTGAGCCGGGACAACAAGACACCCAGTAC. The encoded protein is CASGEPGQQDTQY. The full CDR3 protein is CASGEPGQQDTQYF.

The sample holds a few counts of this clone. The listed genes are named as in mouse. The CDR3 is cut off 1 residue early in the read; its end comes from the germline J gene. The chain combines TRBV26 with TRBJ2-7; D not resolved. CDR1 and CDR2 (germline): KGHPV, FQNQEV (reference sequence). The CDR3 length is 10 residues. Trimming stripped 2 bases from V and 7 bases from J, with 3 bases between. CDR3 sequence reads: CASSLEEQYF. CDR3 DNA, as far as it was read: TGTGCCAGCAGTCTGGAAGAACAGTAC.